There are many counts of the clone carrying this T cell receptor beta chain. 5'RACE primed at constant segments yielded TCR alpha and TCR beta cDNA libraries bearing sample barcodes and UMIs. TCRdb redid the calling of the 5' RACE reads with MiXCR, one entry per CDR3 protein. The repertoire holds 100,000 to 150,000 distinct CDR3 sequences, with approximately 6.3% as singletons. The length of the CDR3 is 15 residues. V lost 6 bases and J lost 4, with 18 bases in between. The sample is drawn from a study of T-cell memory formation after mild COVID-19. The chain uses TRBV12-3 or TRBV12-4 and TRBJ1-2; a possible D gene is TRBD1 (6 bases). The sequencing sample was made of PBMCs or a T cell subset sorted from them (not recorded which). This receptor was obtained from an adult woman who had mild COVID-19 (a few samples of this study predate the infection). Cell type and time point are not known. This chain's CDR3 is CASSSDRKPSYGYTF. CDR3 DNA sequence: TGTGCCAGCAGCTCCGACAGGAAACCCTCCTATGGCTACACCTTC.